This entry lists 26 T cell receptor beta chains sequenced from one sample in a study of blood T cell repertoires in COVID-19. Profiled with immunoSEQ multiplex PCR; TCRdb holds only in-frame clones, not every one. The data hold approximately 180,000 clones, with more than 75% observed a single time. The sequencing sample was made of peripheral blood. Source of these receptors: a person between 65 and 79 years old with COVID-19, enrolled during active disease.

The chain employs TRBV7-9 and TRBJ1-3, with 8 bases identical to TRBD1. This CDR3 has 17 residues. Germline V gene sequence: CDR1 SEHNR, CDR2 FQNEAQ (reference sequence). Trimming removed 3 bases from V and 0 bases from J; junction bases left unmatched: 7. Written as DNA, the CDR3 is TGTGCCAGCAGCTTCAGCGTTGGACAGGGCTCTGGAAACACCATATATTTT. Protein: CASSFSVGQGSGNTIYF.

The chain couples TRBV5-4 to TRBJ2-5, with D unresolved. Germline CDR1 and CDR2: SGHNT and YYREEE (reference sequence). The V end was cut by 0 bases, the J end by 2 bases, with 11 bases between. The CDR3 covers 15 residues. The chain's CDR3 is CASSLVSARQETQYF. Written as DNA, the CDR3 is TGTGCCAGCAGCTTGGTGTCAGCGAGACAAGAGACCCAGTACTTC.

V gene TRBV6-5 combines with J gene TRBJ1-1; TRBD1 is a possible D gene (5 bases). The CDR3 totals 13 residues. The V gene lost 5 bases and the J gene lost 6 bases, with 13 bases spanning the gap. Germline values: CDR1 MNHEY, CDR2 SVGAGI. This CDR3 reads CASSTPGYSEAFF. The CDR3 DNA reads as TGTGCCAGCAGTACGCCAGGGTACTCTGAAGCTTTCTTT.

The CDR3 DNA reads as TGTGCCAGCAGTGAGTCCTTAGGAGGGACCCAGTACTTC. The encoded protein is CASSESLGGTQYF. V and J are TRBV6-1 and TRBJ2-5; perhaps TRBD2 as D (5 bases). V was pared by 3 bases and J by 7 bases, with 12 bases between. Germline CDR1 MNHNS, CDR2 SASEGT. This CDR3 has 13 amino acids.

This clone occurred a few times. This sequence joins TRBV7-2 and TRBJ1-2; 7 positions match TRBD1. V gave up 5 bases and J gave up 1 base; unmatched junction bases: 4. This CDR3 has 14 residues. Germline V gives CDR1 SGHTA, CDR2 FQGNSA. The CDR3 DNA reads TGTGCCAGCAGCCTCCGGGACAGTAACTATGGCTACACCTTC. This codes for CASSLRDSNYGYTF.

The chain links TRBV28 to TRBJ2-7, with D uncertain. The CDR3 contains 14 residues. The V end was cut by 3 bases, the J end by 1 base, with 10 bases between. Germline CDR1 is MDHEN and CDR2 is SYDVKM. The chain's CDR3 is CASSLDPGSYEQYF. The CDR3 nucleotides are TGTGCCAGCAGTTTGGATCCGGGTTCCTACGAGCAGTACTTC.

This chain links TRBV6-5 with TRBJ2-7; possible D gene TRBD2, 6 bases. The CDR3 runs 14 residues. V lost 8 bases to trimming and J lost 2 bases, with 16 bases between them. Germline assignment: CDR1 MNHEY and CDR2 SVGAGI. DNA of the CDR3: TGTGCCAGCTCACGGGACTTGGGACCCTACGAGCAGTACTTC. Protein product: CASSRDLGPYEQYF.

This sequence joins TRBV7-9 and TRBJ1-2, with 7 bases identical to TRBD1. In germline, CDR1 is SEHNR, CDR2 FQNEAQ (reference sequence). The CDR3 is 17 residues long. J was trimmed by 2 bases and V by 1 base; bases with no gene match: 10. In DNA form, the CDR3 reads TGTGCCAGCAGCTTAGTTAATTTCGGGACAGCCAACTATGGCTACACCTTC. This encodes CASSLVNFGTANYGYTF.

This clone was detected only once. V usage is TRBV5-4 and J usage is TRBJ2-1; D call uncertain. V was pared by 0 bases and J by 7 bases, with 8 bases between. Germline loops: CDR1 SGHNT, CDR2 YYREEE (reference sequence). This CDR3 has 13 amino acids. The CDR3 DNA sequence: TGTGCCAGCAGCTTGGTCGCGGCTAATGAGCAGTTCTTC. Translated: CASSLVAANEQFF.

The chain joins TRBV2 to TRBJ2-5, with 12 nucleotides matching TRBD2. V lost 4 bases to trimming and J lost 2 bases; unmatched junction nucleotides: 2. The CDR3 length is 15 residues. CDR1 is SNHLY and CDR2 is FYNNEI in the germline V gene. CDR3 sequence reads: CASSALAGGQETQYF. The CDR3, as DNA: TGTGCCAGCAGTGCACTAGCGGGAGGACAAGAGACCCAGTACTTC.

The chain joins TRBV3-1 (or the pseudogene TRBV3-2) to TRBJ2-2; 8 nucleotides line up with TRBD2. V shed 0 bases and J 7 bases; nucleotides not matched to a gene: 4. The CDR3 extends over 15 amino acids. Per the germline V gene, CDR1 is LGHDT and CDR2 is YNNKEL (reference sequence). The CDR3 DNA follows: TGTGCCAGCAGCCAAGAGCGGGGGGCAGGCGGGGAGCTGTTTTTT. This encodes CASSQERGAGGELFF.

The chain carries TRBV11-2 and TRBJ1-6; 7 nucleotides align to TRBD1. The CDR3 sequence is 17 residues long. Trimming cost V 0 bases and J 5 bases; bases outside gene matches: 7. Germline V gene sequence: CDR1 SGHAT, CDR2 FQNNGV. The CDR3 sequence: CASSLDTGVRDNSPLHF. The CDR3 coding sequence is TGTGCCAGCAGCTTAGATACAGGGGTCAGAGATAATTCACCCCTCCACTTT.

The chain joins TRBV4-3 to TRBJ2-2; a weak D match, TRBD2 (6 bases). Germline assignment: CDR1 LGHNA and CDR2 YSLEER. Trimming stripped 3 bases from V and 6 bases from J, with 8 bases between. The length of the CDR3 is 13 residues. In DNA form, the CDR3 reads TGCGCCAGCAGCCAGACGGGGGCCGGGGAGCTGTTTTTT. Translation: CASSQTGAGELFF.

This clone was found once. The chain links TRBV7-2 to TRBJ1-1; D is uncertain. The CDR3 extends over 12 amino acids. Per the germline V gene, CDR1 is SGHTA and CDR2 is FQGNSA. The V and J ends lost 6 bases and 12 bases respectively, with 17 bases between them. The CDR3 DNA is TGTGCCAGCAGAGCAACCGGGAGGAGGTCTTTCTTT. This encodes CASRATGRRSFF.

This sequence joins TRBV27 and TRBJ1-6; D remains ambiguous. The V end lost 8 bases, the J end lost 7 bases, and 9 bases lay between the germline ends. The CDR3 covers 12 residues. The germline V gene has CDR1 MNHEY and CDR2 SMNVEV (reference sequence). The CDR3 spells CASRELNSPLHF. CDR3 DNA sequence: TGTGCCAGCCGGGAGCTAAATTCACCCCTCCACTTT.

The chain has TRBV6-5 and TRBJ2-7, with D perhaps TRBD2 (5 bases). V lost 7 bases to trimming and J lost 2 bases, with 12 bases between them. The CDR3 has 13 amino acids. Germline assignment: CDR1 MNHEY and CDR2 SVGAGI. The CDR3 DNA reads as TGTGCCAGCACCCAAAGCGGTGCCTACGAGCAGTACTTC. It is translated as CASTQSGAYEQYF.

This chain joins TRBV28 and TRBJ2-2, with D maybe TRBD1 (5 bases). Per germline, CDR1 MDHEN and CDR2 SYDVKM. The CDR3 totals 14 residues. The germline V and J ends were trimmed by 5 bases and 8 bases, with 15 bases remaining between them. The chain's CDR3 is CASSPDRGWGELFF. DNA of the CDR3: TGTGCCAGCAGTCCTGACAGAGGTTGGGGGGAGCTGTTTTTT.

This clone was seen only once. In DNA form, the CDR3 reads TGTGCCAGCAGTGAATCCAGGGGCGTTAATTCACCCCTCCACTTT. Translating it yields CASSESRGVNSPLHF. This chain joins TRBV6-1 and TRBJ1-6, with D possibly being TRBD1 (6 bases). The CDR3 is 15 amino acids. CDR1 and CDR2 (germline): MNHNS, SASEGT. V was cut by 2 bases and J by 6 bases, with 11 bases left in between.

J is TRBJ1-2 and V is TRBV24-1; no definite D call. With 1 base removed from V and 6 bases from J, the gap between germline ends came to 5 bases. Germline V gene data show CDR1 as KGHDR and CDR2 as SFDVKD. CDR3 length equals 12 residues. The CDR3 DNA follows: TGTGCCACCAGTGATTTACGGGATGGCTACACCTTC. Translation gives CATSDLRDGYTF.

The gene calls are TRBV19 and TRBJ1-1, with D perhaps TRBD1 (5 bases). Trimming stripped 0 bases from V and 4 bases from J, with 12 bases between. Germline V gene lookup returns CDR1 LNHDA and CDR2 SQIVND (reference sequence). The CDR3 length is 15 residues. CDR3 DNA: TGTGCCAGTAGTATAGATCTTCCGGGGGTCACTGAAGCTTTCTTT. Translating it yields CASSIDLPGVTEAFF.

This sequence joins TRBV27 and TRBJ1-4; TRBD1 matches at 7 bases. The germline CDR1 and CDR2 sequences are MNHEY and SMNVEV (reference sequence). The CDR3 loop spans 15 amino acids. J was trimmed by 6 bases and V by 5 bases; bases with no gene match: 9. The DNA of the CDR3 is TGTGCCAGCAGTCCCCGTGGAGGGGGCTATGAAAAACTGTTTTTT. It translates to CASSPRGGGYEKLFF.

The chain couples TRBV30 to TRBJ1-3, with D maybe TRBD1 (6 bases). V lost 7 bases and J lost 3, with 13 bases in between. From germline, CDR1 is GTSNPN and CDR2 SVGIG (reference sequence). CDR3 length: 13 amino acids. CDR3 sequence: CALDRGGGNTIYF. The CDR3, as DNA: TGTGCCTTGGACAGAGGGGGTGGAAACACCATATATTTT.

This chain connects TRBV6-5 to TRBJ1-4, with 9 bases identical to TRBD1. V lost 2 bases, J lost 2 bases, and 3 bases stayed unmatched. The CDR3 consists of 16 residues. CDR1 MNHEY and CDR2 SVGAGI come from the germline V gene. For the CDR3, the DNA is TGTGCCAGCAGTTACCGCGGACAGGGGACTAATGAAAAACTGTTTTTT. Its translation is CASSYRGQGTNEKLFF.

The chain carries TRBV9 and TRBJ1-1; 7 nucleotides line up with TRBD1. The ends lost 0 bases at V and 9 bases at J; junction bases unmatched: 8. The CDR3 is made up of 14 amino acids. Germline V gene sequence: CDR1 SGDLS, CDR2 YYNGEE. CDR3 nucleotide sequence: TGTGCCAGCAGCGTAGATCAGGGGGGCCGGCAAGCTTTCTTT. Amino acids: CASSVDQGGRQAFF. The entire variable domain, with the rest obtained from reference TRBV9 and TRBJ1-1, is as follows: DSGVTQTPKHLITATGQRVTLRCSPRSGDLSVYWYQQSLDQGLQFLIQYYNGEERAKGNILERFSAQQFPDLHSELNLSSLELGDSALYFCASSVDQGGRQAFFGQGTRLTVV.

V gene TRBV3-1 (or the pseudogene TRBV3-2) combines with J gene TRBJ1-4; 8 bases map to TRBD1. The CDR3 spans 15 residues. Trimming removed 1 base from V and 6 bases from J; junction bases left unmatched: 4. Germline V lookup: CDR1 LGHDT, CDR2 YNNKEL (reference sequence). The CDR3 sequence is CASSQAQGADEKLFF. CDR3 bases: TGTGCCAGCAGCCAAGCCCAGGGGGCGGATGAAAAACTGTTTTTT.

This clone was seen just once. The chain recombines TRBV7-9 with TRBJ1-4, with D tentatively TRBD1 (5 bases). CDR1 is SEHNR and CDR2 is FQNEAQ in the germline V gene (reference sequence). The CDR3 runs to 15 residues. With 1 base removed from V and 8 bases from J, the gap between germline ends came to 14 bases. Written as DNA, the CDR3 is TGTGCCAGCAGCTTAGAGGCGCAGGGAAACGAAAAACTGTTTTTT. Amino acid sequence: CASSLEAQGNEKLFF.